This T cell receptor (beta chain) was identified in a study of shared clonotypes between healthy human individuals. Profiling relied on immunoSEQ multiplex PCR, and the TCRdb table lists in-frame clones only, not all of them. The profile shows more than 400,000 clones, 81% of them singletons. Looked up from germline, CDR1 is SGHTA and CDR2 is FQGNSA. The CDR3 sequence is 15 residues long. V gave up 2 bases and J gave up 5 bases, with 12 bases separating them. A remark on this clone: A much larger clone lies a single base off, so this may be a read error. Other DNA sequences of this sample code for an identical CDR3.

The chain recombines TRBV7-2 with TRBJ2-2, with a tentative D call TRBD2 (6 bases). This sequence originates from a woman between 35 and 50 years old in good health. Some clones in this sample may be carry-over from other donors' samples. The sequenced material came from PBMCs. The CDR3 DNA is TGTGCCAGCAGCTTAAGGCGGGACGGGACCGGGGAGCTGTTTTTT. Translated: CASSLRRDGTGELFF.